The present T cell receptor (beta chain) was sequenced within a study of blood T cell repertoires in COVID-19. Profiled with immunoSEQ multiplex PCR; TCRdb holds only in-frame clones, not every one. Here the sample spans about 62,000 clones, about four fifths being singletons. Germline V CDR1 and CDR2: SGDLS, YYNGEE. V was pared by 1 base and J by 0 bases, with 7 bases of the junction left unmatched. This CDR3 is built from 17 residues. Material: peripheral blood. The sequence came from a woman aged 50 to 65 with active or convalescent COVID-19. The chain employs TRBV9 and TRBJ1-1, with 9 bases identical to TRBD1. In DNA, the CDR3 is TGTGCCAGCAGCGTAACTACGGGACAGGGCGTGAACACTGAAGCTTTCTTT. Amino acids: CASSVTTGQGVNTEAFF.